Here is one T cell receptor (beta chain) with its context. Per the original methods: Reference gene primer amplification gave estimated nucleated cell counts. Assay used: immunoSEQ multiplex PCR; TCRdb lists only in-frame clones, some missing. Clone size and V and J calls were adopted from that table, with D and trimming inferred from the DNA. This table has 150,000 to 200,000 clones, under 85% appearing once. The source of the sample is a study of blood T cell repertoires in COVID-19. Study summary: Both acute and convalescent COVID-19 samples were obtained from the United States, Italy and Spain. The cDNA or gDNA used as material had been derived from T cells, B-cell-depleted T cells, or PBMCs.

The CDR3 runs 13 residues. The germline V gene has CDR1 ENHRY and CDR2 SYGVKD. Deletions cut 0 bases from V and 6 bases from J, with 5 bases between. The clonotype was recovered from a woman at least 80 years old with acute or convalescent COVID-19. J is TRBJ1-4 and V is TRBV10-3, with D hard to call. The sequenced sample consisted of peripheral blood. The DNA for the CDR3 is TGTGCCATCAGTGAGTCTCTTTATGAAAAACTGTTTTTT. It encodes CAISESLYEKLFF.